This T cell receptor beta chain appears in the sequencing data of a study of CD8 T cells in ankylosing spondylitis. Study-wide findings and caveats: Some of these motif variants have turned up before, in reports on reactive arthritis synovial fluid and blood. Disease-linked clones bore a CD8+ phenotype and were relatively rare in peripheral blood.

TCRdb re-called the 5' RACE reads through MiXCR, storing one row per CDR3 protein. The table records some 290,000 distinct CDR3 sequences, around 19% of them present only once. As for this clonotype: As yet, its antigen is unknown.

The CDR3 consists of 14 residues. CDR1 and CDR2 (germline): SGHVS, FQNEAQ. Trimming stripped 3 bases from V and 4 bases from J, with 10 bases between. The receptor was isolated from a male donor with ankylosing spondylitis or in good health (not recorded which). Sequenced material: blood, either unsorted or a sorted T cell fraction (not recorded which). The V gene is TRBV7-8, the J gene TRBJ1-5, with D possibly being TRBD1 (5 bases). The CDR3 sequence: CASSFQGFNQPQHF. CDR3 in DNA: TGTGCCAGCAGCTTTCAGGGTTTTAATCAGCCCCAGCATTTT.